This T cell receptor (beta chain) was captured in a study of cytomegalovirus exposure and HLA in healthy donors. Study details: HLA-typed donors contributed around 88 million unique TCRs, which were held in an early data release.

The germline V gene encodes CDR1 SQVTM and CDR2 ANQGSEA. The J segment lost 4 bases and the V segment lost 3 bases, leaving 6 bases of the junction unmatched. The CDR3 contains 14 residues. The PCR ran on 60 Vbeta and 13 Jbeta primers. TCRdb's table, derived via immunoSEQ multiplex PCR, lists solely in-frame clones and lacks some. The sample holds about 90,000 clones, roughly 80% seen once. Specimen: PBMCs. The chain carries TRBV29-1 and TRBJ2-7, with TRBD1 matching over 10 bases. The clonotype originates from a man aged 18 to 30 in good health and CMV-seronegative. In DNA form, the CDR3 reads TGCAGCGTTGATGTATCGGGACAGGGGTACGAGCAGTACTTC. Translation: CSVDVSGQGYEQYF.